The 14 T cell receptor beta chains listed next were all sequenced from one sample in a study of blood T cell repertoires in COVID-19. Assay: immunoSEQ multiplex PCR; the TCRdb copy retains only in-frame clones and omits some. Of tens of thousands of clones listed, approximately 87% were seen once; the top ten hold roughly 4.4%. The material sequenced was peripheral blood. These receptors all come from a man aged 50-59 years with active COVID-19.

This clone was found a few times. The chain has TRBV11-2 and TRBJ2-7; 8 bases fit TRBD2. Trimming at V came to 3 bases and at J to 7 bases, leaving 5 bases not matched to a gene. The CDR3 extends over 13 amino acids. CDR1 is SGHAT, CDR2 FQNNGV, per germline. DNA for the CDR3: TGTGCCAGCAGCTTGGTAGCGGGACTTGAGCAGTACTTC. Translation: CASSLVAGLEQYF.

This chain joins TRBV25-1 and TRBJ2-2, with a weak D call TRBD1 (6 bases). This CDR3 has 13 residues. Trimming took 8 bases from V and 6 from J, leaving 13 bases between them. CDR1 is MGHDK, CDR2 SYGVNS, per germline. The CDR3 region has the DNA TGTGCCAGCCGTCTCGGACAGTCCGGGGAGCTGTTTTTT. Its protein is CASRLGQSGELFF.

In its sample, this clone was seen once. The CDR3 sequence is CASSWRQVDGYTF. The CDR3 DNA reads TGTGCCAGCAGTTGGCGACAGGTTGATGGCTACACCTTC. The chain has TRBV6-5 and TRBJ1-2; D is perhaps TRBD1 (6 bases). Trimming took off 4 bases at V and 6 bases at J, with 12 bases between the two ends. The CDR3 spans 13 residues. Looked up from germline, CDR1 is MNHEY and CDR2 is SVGAGI.

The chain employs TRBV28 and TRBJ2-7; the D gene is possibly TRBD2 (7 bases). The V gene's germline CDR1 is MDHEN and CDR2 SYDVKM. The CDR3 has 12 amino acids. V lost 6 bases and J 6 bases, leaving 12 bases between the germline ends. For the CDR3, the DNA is TGTGCCAGCAGCACCCGGGGGGCCGAGCAGTACTTC. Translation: CASSTRGAEQYF.

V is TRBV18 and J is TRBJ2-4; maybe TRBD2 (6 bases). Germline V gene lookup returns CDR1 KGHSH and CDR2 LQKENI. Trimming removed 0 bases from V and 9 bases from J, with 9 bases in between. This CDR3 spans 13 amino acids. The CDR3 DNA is TGTGCCAGCTCACCACCGGGACTGGGCATTCAGTACTTC. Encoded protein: CASSPPGLGIQYF. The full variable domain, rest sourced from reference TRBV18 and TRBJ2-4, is NAGVMQNPRHLVRRRGQEARLRCSPMKGHSHVYWYRQLPEEGLKFMVYLQKENIIDESGMPKERFSAEFPKEGPSILRIQQVVRGDSAAYFCASSPPGLGIQYFGAGTRLSVL.

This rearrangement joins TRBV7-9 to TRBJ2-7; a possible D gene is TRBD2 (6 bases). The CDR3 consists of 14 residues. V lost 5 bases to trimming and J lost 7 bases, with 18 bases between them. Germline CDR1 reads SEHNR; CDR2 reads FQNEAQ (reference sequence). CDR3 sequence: CASSALTVGREQYF. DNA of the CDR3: TGTGCCAGCAGCGCCCTCACGGTGGGGAGGGAGCAGTACTTC.

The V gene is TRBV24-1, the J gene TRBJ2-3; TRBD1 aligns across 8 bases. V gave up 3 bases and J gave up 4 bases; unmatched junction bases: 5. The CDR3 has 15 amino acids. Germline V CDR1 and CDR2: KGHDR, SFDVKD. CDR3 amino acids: CATSDEQGASDTQYF. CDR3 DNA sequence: TGTGCCACCAGTGATGAGCAGGGGGCCTCAGATACGCAGTATTTT.

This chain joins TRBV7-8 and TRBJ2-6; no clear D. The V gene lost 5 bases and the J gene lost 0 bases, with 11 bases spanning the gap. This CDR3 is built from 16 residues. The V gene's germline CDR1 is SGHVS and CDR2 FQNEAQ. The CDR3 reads CASSPLSVSGANVLTF. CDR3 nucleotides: TGTGCCAGCAGCCCCCTCTCAGTCTCTGGGGCCAACGTCCTGACTTTC.

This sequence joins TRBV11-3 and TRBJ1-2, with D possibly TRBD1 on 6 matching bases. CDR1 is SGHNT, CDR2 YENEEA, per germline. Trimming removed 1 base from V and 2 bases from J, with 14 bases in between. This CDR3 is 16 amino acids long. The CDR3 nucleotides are TGTGCCAGCAGCTTAGGGCAGGGGAAATCGAACTATGGCTACACCTTC. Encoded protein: CASSLGQGKSNYGYTF.

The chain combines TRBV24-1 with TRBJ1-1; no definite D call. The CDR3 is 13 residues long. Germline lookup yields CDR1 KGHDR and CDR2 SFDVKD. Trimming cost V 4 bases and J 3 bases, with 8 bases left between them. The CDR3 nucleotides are TGTGCCACCAGTGAGTCTGAGTACACTGAAGCTTTCTTT. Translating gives CATSESEYTEAFF.

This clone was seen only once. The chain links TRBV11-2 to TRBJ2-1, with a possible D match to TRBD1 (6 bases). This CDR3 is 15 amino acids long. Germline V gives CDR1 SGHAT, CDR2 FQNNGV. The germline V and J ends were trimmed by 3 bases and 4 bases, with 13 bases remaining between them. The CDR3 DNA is TGTGCCAGCAGCTTTCTAGACAGGCCTTACAATGAGCAGTTCTTC. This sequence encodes CASSFLDRPYNEQFF. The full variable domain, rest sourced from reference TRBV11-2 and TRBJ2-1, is EAGVAQSPRYKIIEKRQSVAFWCNPISGHATLYWYQQILGQGPKLLIQFQNNGVVDDSQLPKDRFSAERLKGVDSTLKIQPAKLEDSAVYLCASSFLDRPYNEQFFGPGTRLTVL.

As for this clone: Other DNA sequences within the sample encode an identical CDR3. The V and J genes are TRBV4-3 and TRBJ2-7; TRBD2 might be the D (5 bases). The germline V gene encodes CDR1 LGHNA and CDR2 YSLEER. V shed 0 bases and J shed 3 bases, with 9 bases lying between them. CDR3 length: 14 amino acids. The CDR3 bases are TGCGCCAGCAGCCAAGACCGGGGATTCTACGAGCAGTACTTC. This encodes CASSQDRGFYEQYF.

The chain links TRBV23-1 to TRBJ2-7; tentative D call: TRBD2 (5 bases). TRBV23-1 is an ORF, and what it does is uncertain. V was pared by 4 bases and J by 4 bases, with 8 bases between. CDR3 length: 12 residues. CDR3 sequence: CASSPRGYEQYF. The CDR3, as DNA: TGCGCCAGCAGTCCCCGGGGTTACGAGCAGTACTTC.

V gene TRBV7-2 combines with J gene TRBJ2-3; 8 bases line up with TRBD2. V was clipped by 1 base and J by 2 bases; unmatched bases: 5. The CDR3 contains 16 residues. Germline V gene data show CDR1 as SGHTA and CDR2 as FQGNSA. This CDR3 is CASSLGREVYTDTQYF. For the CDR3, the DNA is TGTGCCAGCAGCTTAGGGCGGGAGGTTTACACAGATACGCAGTATTTT.